This T cell receptor beta chain was sequenced during a study of blood T cell repertoires in COVID-19 (dated by TCRdb to between 2020 and 2021). At the level of the whole study: The collaborator samples originated in the United States, Italy and Spain and spanned the acute and convalescent phases of COVID-19. Nearly every sample came with metadata listing a de-identified subject ID, COVID-19 status, age in years and sex. The prospective study material was composed of cDNA or gDNA derived from T cells, B-cell-depleted T cells, or PBMCs. The samples were drawn from two sources: the first 160 participants of the ongoing ImmuneRACE study, and 950 to 1,500 subjects contributed by 6 global collaborators. The dataset comprised deeply sampled blood TCRbeta repertoires from subjects exposed to, actively infected with, or recovered from COVID-19. Where HLA class I and class II types were available, the types were taken from metadata supplied by the sample provider, not from assay-based typing. The repertoires were made available in a free public database intended to serve as a resource for research on the immune response to SARS-CoV-2. Here is what the overall study found, with its caveats: The quantity of clinical and demographic metadata differed by source and by participant and was supplied without curation.

Concerning this clone itself: Its antigen is still unknown. Base qualities were left out, and no much larger clone turns up one base away.

Collaborating institutions collected whole blood in K2EDTA tubes following their own protocols. For TCRbeta analysis, collaborators shipped samples as frozen whole blood, isolated PBMCs, or DNA extracted from either of those sample types. CDR1 and CDR2 are read off the germline V gene as SNHLY and FYNNEI. Here V drops 6 bases and J drops 3 bases, and the junction holds 4 bases not matched to any gene. Spanning cysteine to phenylalanine, the CDR3 consists of 13 amino acids. Only the CDR3 DNA is retained, 39 bases long and in frame from the first base. TCRbeta CDR3 regions were amplified from genomic DNA by means of the immunoSEQ Assay, a bias-controlled multiplex PCR. In the original analysis: The number of nucleated cells in each sample was estimated from the amplification of reference gene primers within the assay. To quantify the absolute abundance of each unique TCRbeta CDR3 rearrangement, sequence reads were collapsed and filtered. For each sample, productive Simpson clonality was calculated as the square root of Simpson's diversity index across productive rearrangements. The table comes from immuneACCESS by way of TCRdb, which keeps in-frame sequences with V and J called. Part of the clones is missing from these tables; in studies checked, under half for an unresolved V gene and the rest for unknown reasons. That table supplies the V and J calls and clone size; D and trimming were determined from the DNA. A total of about 250,000 clones appear in this sample, approximately 83% of them only once. The ten largest clones take up more than 5% of the sample.

The sequence derives from a human donor in a cohort sampled during active COVID-19. The chain couples TRBV2 to TRBJ2-5; TRBD2 aligns with 7 central bases. Input material: peripheral blood. CDR3 protein: CASRKGREETQYF. The DNA sequence follows: TGTGCCAGCAGAAAAGGGAGGGAAGAGACCCAGTACTTC.